This T cell receptor (beta chain) was sequenced for a study of regulatory T cells in long-lasting Graves disease. In germline, CDR1 is GTSNPN, CDR2 SVGIG (reference sequence). The CDR3 sequence is 14 residues long. Losses at the gene ends were 7 bases for V and 4 bases for J; bases not matched to a gene: 9. The time point here: newly diagnosed GD, antithyroid drugs for less than 3 months. The TCR library used RNA extracted from PBMCs. This clonotype has just one count. Library construction for TCR beta used iRepertoire HTBI primers and Arm-PCR of CDR3 regions. In TCRdb, the multiplex PCR reads were re-called with MiXCR into one record per CDR3 protein. The sample has a few hundred thousand distinct CDR3 sequences; around 13% are singletons. These data were also filed under a second study, of T cells in Graves' hyperthyroidism and ophthalmopathy. That study adds: TCR CDR3 regions were first amplified by RT-PCR with HTBI primers.

The rearrangement joins TRBV30 to TRBJ2-2, with 7 bases fitting TRBD2. This TCR was sampled from a woman aged 45-65 years with Graves disease. This material consisted of peripheral blood mononuclear cells (PBMCs), taken at new diagnosis, from a patient treated with antithyroid drugs. Written as DNA, the CDR3 is TGTGCCTCCTTGGGAGGGGAAAGCACCGGGGAGCTGTTTTTT. Translation: CASLGGESTGELFF.